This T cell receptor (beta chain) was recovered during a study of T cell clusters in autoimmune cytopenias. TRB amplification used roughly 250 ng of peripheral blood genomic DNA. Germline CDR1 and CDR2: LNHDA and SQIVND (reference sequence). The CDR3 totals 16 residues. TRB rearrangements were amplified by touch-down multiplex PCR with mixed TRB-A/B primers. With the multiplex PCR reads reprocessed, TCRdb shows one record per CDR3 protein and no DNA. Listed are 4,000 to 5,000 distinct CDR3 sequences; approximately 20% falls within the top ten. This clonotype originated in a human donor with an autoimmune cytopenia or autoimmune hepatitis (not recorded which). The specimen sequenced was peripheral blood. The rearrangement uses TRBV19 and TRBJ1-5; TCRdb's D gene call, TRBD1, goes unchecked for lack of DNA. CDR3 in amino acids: CASSTRTGGHYQPQHF.